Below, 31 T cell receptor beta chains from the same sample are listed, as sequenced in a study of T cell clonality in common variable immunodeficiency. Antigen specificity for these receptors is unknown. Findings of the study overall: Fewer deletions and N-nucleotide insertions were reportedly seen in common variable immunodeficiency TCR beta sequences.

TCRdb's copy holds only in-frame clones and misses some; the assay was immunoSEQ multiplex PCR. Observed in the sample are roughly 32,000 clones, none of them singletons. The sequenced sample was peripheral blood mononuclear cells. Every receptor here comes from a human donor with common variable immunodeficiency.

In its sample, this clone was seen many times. The CDR3 loop is CASSFASGTRSTDTQYF. The DNA read from the CDR3 is TGCGCCAGCAGCTTCGCGTCTGGGACTAGGAGCACAGATACG. The genes are TRBV5-1 and TRBJ2-3, with 8 bases lining up with TRBD2. From the germline J gene comes the end of the CDR3, since the read stops 3 residues before it. J lost 0 bases, V lost 2 bases, and 8 bases had no gene match. This CDR3 comprises 17 residues. Germline V gene data show CDR1 as SGHRS and CDR2 as YFSETQ.

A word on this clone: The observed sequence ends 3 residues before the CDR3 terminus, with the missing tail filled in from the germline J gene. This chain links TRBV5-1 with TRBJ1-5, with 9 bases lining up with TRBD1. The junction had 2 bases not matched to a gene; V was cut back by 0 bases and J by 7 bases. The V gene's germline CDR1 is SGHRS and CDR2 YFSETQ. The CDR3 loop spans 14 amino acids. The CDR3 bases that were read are TGCGCCAGCAGCTTGGCGGGACAGGGCCAGCCC. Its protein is CASSLAGQGQP. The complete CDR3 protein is CASSLAGQGQPQHF.

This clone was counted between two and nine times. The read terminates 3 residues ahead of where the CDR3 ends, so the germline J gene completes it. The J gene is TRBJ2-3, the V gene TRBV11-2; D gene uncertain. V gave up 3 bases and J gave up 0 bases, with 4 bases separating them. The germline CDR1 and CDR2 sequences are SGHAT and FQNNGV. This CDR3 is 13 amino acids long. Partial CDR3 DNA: TGTGCCAGCAGCTTTATGAGCACAGATACG. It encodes CASSFMSTDT. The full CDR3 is CASSFMSTDTQYF.

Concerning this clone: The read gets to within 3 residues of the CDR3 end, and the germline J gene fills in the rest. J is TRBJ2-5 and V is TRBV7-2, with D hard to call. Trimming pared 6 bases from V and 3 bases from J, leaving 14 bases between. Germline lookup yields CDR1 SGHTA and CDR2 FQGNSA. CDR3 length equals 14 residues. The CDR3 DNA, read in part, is TGTGCCAGCAGTTATCAGGCAGGAAAAGAGACC. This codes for CASSYQAGKET. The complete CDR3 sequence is CASSYQAGKETQYF.

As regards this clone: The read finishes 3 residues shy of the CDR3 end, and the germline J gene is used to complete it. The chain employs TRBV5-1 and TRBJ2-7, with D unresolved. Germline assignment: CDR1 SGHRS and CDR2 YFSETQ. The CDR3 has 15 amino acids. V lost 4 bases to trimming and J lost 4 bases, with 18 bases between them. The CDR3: CASSPRDLFDYEQYF. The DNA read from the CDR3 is TGCGCCAGCAGCCCCCGCGACTTGTTCGATTACGAG. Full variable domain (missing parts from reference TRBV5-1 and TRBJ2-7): KAGVTQTPRYLIKTRGQQVTLSCSPISGHRSVSWYQQTPGQGLQFLFEYFSETQRNKGNFPGRFSGRQFSNSRSEMNVSTLELGDSALYLCASSPRDLFDYEQYFGPGTRLTVT.

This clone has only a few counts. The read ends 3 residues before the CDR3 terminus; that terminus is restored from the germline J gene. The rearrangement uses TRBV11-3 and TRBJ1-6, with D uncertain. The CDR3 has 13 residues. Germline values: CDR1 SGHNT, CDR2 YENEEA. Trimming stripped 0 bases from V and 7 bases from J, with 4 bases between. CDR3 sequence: CASSLDQNSPLHF. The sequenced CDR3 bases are TGTGCCAGCAGCTTAGACCAGAATTCACCC.

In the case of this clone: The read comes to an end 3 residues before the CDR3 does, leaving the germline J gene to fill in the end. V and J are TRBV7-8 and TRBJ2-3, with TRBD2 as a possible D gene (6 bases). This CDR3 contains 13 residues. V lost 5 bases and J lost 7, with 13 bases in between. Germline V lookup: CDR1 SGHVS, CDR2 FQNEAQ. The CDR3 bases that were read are TGTGCCAGCAGCGAGGACTATTGGCATACG. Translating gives CASSEDYWHT. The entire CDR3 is CASSEDYWHTQYF.

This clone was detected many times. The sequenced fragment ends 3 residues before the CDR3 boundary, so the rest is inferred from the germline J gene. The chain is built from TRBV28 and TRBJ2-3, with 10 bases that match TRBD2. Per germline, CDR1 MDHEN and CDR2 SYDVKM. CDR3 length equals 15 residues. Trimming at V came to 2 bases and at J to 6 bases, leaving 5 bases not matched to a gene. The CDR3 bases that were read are TGTGCCAGCAGTTTAGGACTAGCGGCAAGCGATACG. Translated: CASSLGLAASDT. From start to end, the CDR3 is CASSLGLAASDTQYF.

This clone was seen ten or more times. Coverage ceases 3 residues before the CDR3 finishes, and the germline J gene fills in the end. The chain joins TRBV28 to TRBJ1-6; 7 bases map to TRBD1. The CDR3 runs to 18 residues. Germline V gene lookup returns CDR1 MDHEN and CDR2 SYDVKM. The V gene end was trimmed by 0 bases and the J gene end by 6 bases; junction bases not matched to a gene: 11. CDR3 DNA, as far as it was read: TGTGCCAGCAGTTTATGGGGAGGGACAGCCAGACGTAATTCACCC. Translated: CASSLWGGTARRNSP. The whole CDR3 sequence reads CASSLWGGTARRNSPLHF. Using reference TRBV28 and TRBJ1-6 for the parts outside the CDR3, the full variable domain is DVKVTQSSRYLVKRTGEKVFLECVQDMDHENMFWYRQDPGLGLRLIYFSYDVKMKEKGDIPEGYSVSREKKERFSLILESASTNQTSMYLCASSLWGGTARRNSPLHFGNGTRLTVT.

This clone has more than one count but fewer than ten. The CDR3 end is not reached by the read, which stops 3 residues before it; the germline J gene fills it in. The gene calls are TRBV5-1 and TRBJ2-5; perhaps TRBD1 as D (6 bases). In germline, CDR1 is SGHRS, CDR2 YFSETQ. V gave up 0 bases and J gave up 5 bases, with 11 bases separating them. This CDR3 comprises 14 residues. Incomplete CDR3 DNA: TGCGCCAGCAGCTTGGGTGGGGGCCGGGAGACC. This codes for CASSLGGGRET. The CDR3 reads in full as CASSLGGGRETQYF.

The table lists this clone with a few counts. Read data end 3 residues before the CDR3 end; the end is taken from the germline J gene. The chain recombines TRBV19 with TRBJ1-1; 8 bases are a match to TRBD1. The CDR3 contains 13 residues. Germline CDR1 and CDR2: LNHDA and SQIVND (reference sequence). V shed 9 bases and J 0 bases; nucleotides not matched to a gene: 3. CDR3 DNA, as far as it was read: TGTGCCAGCGGGACAGGAGTGAACACTGAA. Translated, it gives CASGTGVNTE. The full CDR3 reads CASGTGVNTEAFF.

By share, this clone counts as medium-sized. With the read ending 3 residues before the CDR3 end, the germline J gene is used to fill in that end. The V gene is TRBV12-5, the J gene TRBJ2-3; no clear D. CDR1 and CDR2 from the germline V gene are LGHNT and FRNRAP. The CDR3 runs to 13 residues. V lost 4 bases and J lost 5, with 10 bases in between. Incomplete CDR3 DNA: TGTGCTAGTGGTTCGTCCGCAGGAGATACG. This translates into CASGSSAGDT. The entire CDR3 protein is CASGSSAGDTQYF.

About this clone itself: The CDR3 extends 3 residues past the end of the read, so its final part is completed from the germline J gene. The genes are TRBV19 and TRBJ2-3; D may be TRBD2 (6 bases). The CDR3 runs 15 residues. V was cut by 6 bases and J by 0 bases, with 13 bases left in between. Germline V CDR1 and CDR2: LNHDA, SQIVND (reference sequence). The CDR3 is CASRRAAGSTDTQYF. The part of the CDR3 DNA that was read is TGTGCCAGTAGGAGGGCCGCGGGGAGCACAGATACG.

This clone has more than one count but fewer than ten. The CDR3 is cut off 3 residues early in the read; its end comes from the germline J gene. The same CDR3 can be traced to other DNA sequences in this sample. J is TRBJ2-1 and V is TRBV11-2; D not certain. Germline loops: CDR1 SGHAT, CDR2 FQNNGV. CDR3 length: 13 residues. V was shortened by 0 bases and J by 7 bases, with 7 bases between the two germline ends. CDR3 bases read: TGTGCCAGCAGCTTAGAGACAATTAATGAG. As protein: CASSLETINE. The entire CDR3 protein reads CASSLETINEQFF.

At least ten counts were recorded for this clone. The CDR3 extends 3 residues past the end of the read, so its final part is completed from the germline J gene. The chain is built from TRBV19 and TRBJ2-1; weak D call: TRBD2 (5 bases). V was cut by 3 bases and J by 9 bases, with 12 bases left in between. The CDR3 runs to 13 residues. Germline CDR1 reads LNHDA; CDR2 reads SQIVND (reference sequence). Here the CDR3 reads CASSIHPAVEQFF. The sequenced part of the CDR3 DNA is TGTGCCAGTAGTATCCATCCAGCGGTTGAG.

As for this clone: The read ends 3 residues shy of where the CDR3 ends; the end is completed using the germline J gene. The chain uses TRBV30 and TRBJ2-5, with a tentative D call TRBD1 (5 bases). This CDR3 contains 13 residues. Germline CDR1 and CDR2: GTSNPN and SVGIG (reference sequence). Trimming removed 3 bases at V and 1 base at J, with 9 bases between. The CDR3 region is CAWSQGLQETQYF. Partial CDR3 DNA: TGTGCCTGGAGCCAGGGCCTCCAAGAGACC.

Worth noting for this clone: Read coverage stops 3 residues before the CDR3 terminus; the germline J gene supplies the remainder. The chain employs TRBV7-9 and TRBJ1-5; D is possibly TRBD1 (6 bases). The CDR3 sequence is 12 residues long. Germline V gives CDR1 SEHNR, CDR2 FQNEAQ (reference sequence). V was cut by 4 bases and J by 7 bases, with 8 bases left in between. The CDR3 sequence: CASSSRGQPQHF. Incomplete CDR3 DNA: TGTGCCAGCAGCTCGAGGGGGCAGCCC.

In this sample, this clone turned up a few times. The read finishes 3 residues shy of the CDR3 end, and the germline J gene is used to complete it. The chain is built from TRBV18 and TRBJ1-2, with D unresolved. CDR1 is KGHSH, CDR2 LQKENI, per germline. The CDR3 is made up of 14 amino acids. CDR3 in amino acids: CASSPGGVGDGYTF. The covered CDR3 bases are TGTGCCAGCTCACCAGGCGGGGTTGGTGACGGC.

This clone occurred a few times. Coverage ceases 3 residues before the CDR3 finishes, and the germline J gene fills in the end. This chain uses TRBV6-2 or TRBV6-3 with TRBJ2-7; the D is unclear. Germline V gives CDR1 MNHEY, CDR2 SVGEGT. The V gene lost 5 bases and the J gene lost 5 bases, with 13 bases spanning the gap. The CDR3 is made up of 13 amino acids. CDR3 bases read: TGTGCCAGCAGTCCGGCAGGCTTCCACGAG. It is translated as CASSPAGFHE. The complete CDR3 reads CASSPAGFHEQYF.

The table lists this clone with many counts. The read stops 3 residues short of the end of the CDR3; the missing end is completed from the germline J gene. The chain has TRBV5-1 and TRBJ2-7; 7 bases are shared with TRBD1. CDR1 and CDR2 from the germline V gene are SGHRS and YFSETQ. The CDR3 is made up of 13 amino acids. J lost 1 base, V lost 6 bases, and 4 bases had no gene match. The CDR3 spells CASTGDSSYEQYF. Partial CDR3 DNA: TGCGCCAGCACCGGGGACAGTTCCTACGAG. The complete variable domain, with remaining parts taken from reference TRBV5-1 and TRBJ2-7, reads KAGVTQTPRYLIKTRGQQVTLSCSPISGHRSVSWYQQTPGQGLQFLFEYFSETQRNKGNFPGRFSGRQFSNSRSEMNVSTLELGDSALYLCASTGDSSYEQYFGPGTRLTVT.

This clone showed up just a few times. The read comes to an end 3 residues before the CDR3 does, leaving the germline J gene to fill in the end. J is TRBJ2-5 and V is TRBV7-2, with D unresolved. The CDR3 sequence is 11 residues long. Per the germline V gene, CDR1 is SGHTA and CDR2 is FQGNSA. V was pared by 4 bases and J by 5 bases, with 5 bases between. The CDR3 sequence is CASSWRETQYF. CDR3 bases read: TGTGCCAGCAGCTGGCGGGAGACC.

The CDR3 region is CASSPTGLSEQFF. The part of the CDR3 DNA that was read is TGTGCCAGCAGCCCGACAGGATTGAGTGAG. The J gene is TRBJ2-1, the V gene TRBV7-2, with D possibly being TRBD1 (6 bases). Sequencing ends 3 residues short of the CDR3 end; the germline J gene provides the rest. V was cut by 5 bases and J by 9 bases, with 14 bases left in between. This CDR3 contains 13 residues. CDR1 and CDR2 from the germline V gene are SGHTA and FQGNSA.

The CDR3 bases that were read are TGCAGTGCTAGAGACCTAGGGACTAGCGGGAGGGCCTCCGATGAG. It is translated as CSARDLGTSGRASDE. The full CDR3 protein is CSARDLGTSGRASDEQFF. This chain uses TRBV20-1 with TRBJ2-1; 16 bases line up with TRBD2. The read comes to an end 3 residues before the CDR3 does, leaving the germline J gene to fill in the end. The CDR3 covers 18 residues. Unmatched junction bases numbered 10, after V lost 0 bases and J lost 8 bases. Germline-derived CDR1 and CDR2 are DFQATT and SNEGSKA (reference sequence).

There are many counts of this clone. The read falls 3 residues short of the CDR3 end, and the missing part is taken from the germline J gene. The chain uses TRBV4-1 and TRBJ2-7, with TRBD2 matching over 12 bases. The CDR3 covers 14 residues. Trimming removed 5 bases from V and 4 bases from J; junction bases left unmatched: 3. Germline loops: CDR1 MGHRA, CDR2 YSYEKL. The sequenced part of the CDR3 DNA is TGCGCCAGCAGCGCGACTAGCGGGGGTTACGAG. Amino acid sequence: CASSATSGGYE. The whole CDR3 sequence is CASSATSGGYEQYF.

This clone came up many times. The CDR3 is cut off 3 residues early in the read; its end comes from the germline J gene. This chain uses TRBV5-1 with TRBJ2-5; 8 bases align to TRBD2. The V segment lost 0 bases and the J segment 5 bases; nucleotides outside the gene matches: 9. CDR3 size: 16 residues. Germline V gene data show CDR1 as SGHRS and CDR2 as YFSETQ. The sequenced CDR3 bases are TGCGCCAGCAGCTTGGCAGCGGGAGTTGTTTATGAGACC. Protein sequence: CASSLAAGVVYET. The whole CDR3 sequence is CASSLAAGVVYETQYF.

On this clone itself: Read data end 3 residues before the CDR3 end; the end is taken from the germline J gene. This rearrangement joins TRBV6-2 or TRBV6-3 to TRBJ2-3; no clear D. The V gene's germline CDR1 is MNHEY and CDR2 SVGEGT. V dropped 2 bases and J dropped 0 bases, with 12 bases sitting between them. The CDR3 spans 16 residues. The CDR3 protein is CASSYPLAHSTDTQYF. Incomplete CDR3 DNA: TGTGCCAGCAGTTACCCCCTCGCGCACAGCACAGATACG.

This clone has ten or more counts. The sequenced CDR3 bases are TGTGCCAGTACCCGGGACAGGGGCACTGAA. This translates into CASTRDRGTE. From start to end, the CDR3 is CASTRDRGTEAFF. This sequence joins TRBV19 and TRBJ1-1; 10 bases match TRBD1. The observed sequence ends 3 residues before the CDR3 terminus, with the missing tail filled in from the germline J gene. The CDR3 totals 13 residues. With 7 bases clipped from V and 4 bases from J, the junction kept 3 bases outside the gene matches. Germline CDR1 and CDR2: LNHDA and SQIVND (reference sequence). Drawing the rest from reference TRBV19 and TRBJ1-1, the complete variable domain is DGGITQSPKYLFRKEGQNVTLSCEQNLNHDAMYWYRQDPGQGLRLIYYSQIVNDFQKGDIAEGYSVSREKKESFPLTVTSAQKNPTAFYLCASTRDRGTEAFFGQGTRLTVV.

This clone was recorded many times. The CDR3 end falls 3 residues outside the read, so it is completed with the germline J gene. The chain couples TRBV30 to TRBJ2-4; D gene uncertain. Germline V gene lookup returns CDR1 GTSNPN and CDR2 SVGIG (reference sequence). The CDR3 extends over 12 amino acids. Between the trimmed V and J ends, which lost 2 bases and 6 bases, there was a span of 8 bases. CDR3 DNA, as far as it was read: TGTGCCTGGAGTCCAGGTCGAAACATT. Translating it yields CAWSPGRNI. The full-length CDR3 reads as CAWSPGRNIQYF.

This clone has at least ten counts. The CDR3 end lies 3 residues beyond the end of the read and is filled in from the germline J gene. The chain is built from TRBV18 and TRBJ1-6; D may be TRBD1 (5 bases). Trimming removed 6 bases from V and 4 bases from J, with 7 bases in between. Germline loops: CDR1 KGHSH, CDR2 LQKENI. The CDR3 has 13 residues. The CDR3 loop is CASSGQYNSPLHF. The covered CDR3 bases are TGTGCCAGCTCCGGACAATATAATTCACCC.

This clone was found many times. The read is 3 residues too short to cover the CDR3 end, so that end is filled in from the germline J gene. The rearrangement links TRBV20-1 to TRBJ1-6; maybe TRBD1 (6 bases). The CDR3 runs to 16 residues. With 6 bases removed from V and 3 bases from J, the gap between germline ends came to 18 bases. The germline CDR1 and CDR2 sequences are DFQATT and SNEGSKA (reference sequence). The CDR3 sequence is CSAPPRTDRYNSPLHF. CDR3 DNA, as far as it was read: TGCAGTGCCCCACCGAGGACAGATCGCTATAATTCACCC.

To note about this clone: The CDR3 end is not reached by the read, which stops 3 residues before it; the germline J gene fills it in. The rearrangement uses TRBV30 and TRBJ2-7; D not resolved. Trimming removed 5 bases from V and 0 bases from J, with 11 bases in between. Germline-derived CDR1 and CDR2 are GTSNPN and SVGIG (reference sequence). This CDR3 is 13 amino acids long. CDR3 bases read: TGTGCCTGGTCCAGACTGTTCTCCTACGAG. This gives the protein CAWSRLFSYE. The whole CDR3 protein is CAWSRLFSYEQYF.